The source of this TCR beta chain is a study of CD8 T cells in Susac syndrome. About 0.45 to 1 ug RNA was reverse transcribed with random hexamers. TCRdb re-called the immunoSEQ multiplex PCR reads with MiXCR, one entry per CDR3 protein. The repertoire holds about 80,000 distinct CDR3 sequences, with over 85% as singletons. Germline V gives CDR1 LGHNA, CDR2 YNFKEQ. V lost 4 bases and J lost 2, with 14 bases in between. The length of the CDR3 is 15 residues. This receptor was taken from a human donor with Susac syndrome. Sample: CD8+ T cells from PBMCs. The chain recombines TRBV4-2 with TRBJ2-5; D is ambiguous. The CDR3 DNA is TGTGCCAGCAGCCGGGCCCTACTGGGACAAGAGACCCAGTACTTC. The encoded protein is CASSRALLGQETQYF.